This T cell receptor beta chain was recorded in a study of shared clonotypes between healthy human individuals. The CDR3 has 19 amino acids. CDR1 and CDR2 (germline): MDHEN, SYDVKM. The J segment lost 2 bases and the V segment lost 3 bases, leaving 15 bases of the junction unmatched. Study-level findings and limits: Researchers sampled only blood; tissue repertoires likely differ. Clonotype sharing among donors was thought likely to change with sequencing depth. Relative to their counterparts shared across all four donors, non-shared clonotypes exhibited diminished generation probabilities.

Comment on this clone: The antigen is unknown.

Positive CCR7 selection of CD45RO-negative cells yielded the naive CD8 cells, and terminally differentiated effector memory CD45RA+ cells were excluded. Profiling relied on immunoSEQ multiplex PCR, and the TCRdb table lists in-frame clones only, not all of them. The sample carries about 2.1 million clones, just over 90% recorded once. Sequencing was done on a sample of naive CD8+ T cells from PBMCs. The receptor's source is a man aged 18 to 35 in good health. Some clones in this sample may be carry-over from other donors' samples. This chain connects TRBV28 to TRBJ2-1; 8 bases agree with TRBD2. CDR3 loop: CASSFPRSSGIEAYNEQFF. As DNA, the CDR3 is TGTGCCAGCAGTTTTCCCCGTAGTAGCGGGATAGAGGCCTACAATGAGCAGTTCTTC.